This T cell receptor beta chain was sequenced during a study of control samples from healthy donors and cancer patients (dated by TCRdb to about 2020). The method behind the library was the immunoSEQ multiplex PCR assay. This is the immuneACCESS table as TCRdb keeps it, with only in-frame sequences that have V and J called. A part of the clones is gone; compared with another copy, unresolved V genes explain less than half, and the rest is unexplained. For this sample there are under 140,000 clones; around 87% appear just once. The leading ten clones occupy around 3.9% of the sample. Notes on this clone: Its cognate antigen has yet to be identified. Base qualities are not provided; no much larger clone lies one nucleotide away.

V is trimmed back by 4 bases and J by 1 base, and the junction contains 4 bases that no gene match accounts for. The CDR3 starts with the cysteine, ends with the phenylalanine, and has 17 residues. The retained sequence is limited to the CDR3, 51 bases, with the frame set at the first base. The germline V gene (reference sequence) yields PRHDT for CDR1 and FYEKMQ for CDR2. The chain was built from TRBV13 and TRBJ2-3; 14 central bases correspond to TRBD2. Material for sequencing was PBMCs. The TCR comes from a woman aged 55 to 70 with lung cancer. The CDR3 has the sequence CASSSGTSGRGTDTQYF. The DNA is as follows: TGTGCCAGCAGCTCCGGGACTAGCGGGAGAGGCACAGATACGCAGTATTTT.